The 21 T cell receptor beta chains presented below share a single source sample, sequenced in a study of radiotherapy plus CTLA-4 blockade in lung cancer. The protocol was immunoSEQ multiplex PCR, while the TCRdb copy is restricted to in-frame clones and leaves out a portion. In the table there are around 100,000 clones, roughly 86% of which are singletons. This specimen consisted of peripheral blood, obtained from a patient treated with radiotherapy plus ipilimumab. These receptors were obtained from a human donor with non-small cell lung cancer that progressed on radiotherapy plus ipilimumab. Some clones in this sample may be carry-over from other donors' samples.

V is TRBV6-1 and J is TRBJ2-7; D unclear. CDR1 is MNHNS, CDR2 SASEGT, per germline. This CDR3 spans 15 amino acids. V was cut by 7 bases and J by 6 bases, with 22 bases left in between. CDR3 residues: CASTGYGRRWGEQYF. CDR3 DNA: TGTGCCAGCACAGGTTACGGGCGCCGGTGGGGCGAGCAGTACTTC.

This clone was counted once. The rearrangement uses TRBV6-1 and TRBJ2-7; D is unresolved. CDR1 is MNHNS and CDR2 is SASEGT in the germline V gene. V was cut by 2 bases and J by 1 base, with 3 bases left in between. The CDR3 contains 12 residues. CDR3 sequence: CASSEQSYEQYF. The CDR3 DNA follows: TGTGCCAGCAGTGAACAGTCCTACGAGCAGTACTTC.

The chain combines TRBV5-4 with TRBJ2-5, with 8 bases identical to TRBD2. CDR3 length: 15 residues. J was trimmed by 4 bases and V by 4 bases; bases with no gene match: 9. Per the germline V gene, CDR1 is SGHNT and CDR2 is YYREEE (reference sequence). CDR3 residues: CASSPRGLAGETQYF. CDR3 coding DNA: TGTGCCAGCAGCCCTCGTGGACTAGCCGGAGAGACCCAGTACTTC.

Here the CDR3 reads CASSWSQRGGSTDTQYF. The CDR3 bases are TGTGCCAGCAGCTGGTCCCAGCGGGGGGGGAGCACAGATACGCAGTATTTT. The chain joins TRBV5-4 to TRBJ2-3; 10 bases match TRBD2. This CDR3 is built from 17 residues. Germline V gene sequence: CDR1 SGHNT, CDR2 YYREEE (reference sequence). V was pared by 3 bases and J by 0 bases, with 7 bases of the junction left unmatched. Drawing the rest from reference TRBV5-4 and TRBJ2-3, the complete variable domain is ETGVTQSPTHLIKTRGQQVTLRCSSQSGHNTVSWYQQALGQGPQFIFQYYREEENGRGNFPPRFSGLQFPNYSSELNVNALELDDSALYLCASSWSQRGGSTDTQYFGPGTRLTVL.

The CDR3 nucleotides are TGTGCCAGCAGCTCCCGGGACACAACCTACGAGCAGTACTTC. Translated, it gives CASSSRDTTYEQYF. V is TRBV7-2 and J is TRBJ2-7; D might be TRBD1 (6 bases). The germline V gene has CDR1 SGHTA and CDR2 FQGNSA. V lost 4 bases and J lost 2, with 12 bases in between. The CDR3 is made up of 14 amino acids.

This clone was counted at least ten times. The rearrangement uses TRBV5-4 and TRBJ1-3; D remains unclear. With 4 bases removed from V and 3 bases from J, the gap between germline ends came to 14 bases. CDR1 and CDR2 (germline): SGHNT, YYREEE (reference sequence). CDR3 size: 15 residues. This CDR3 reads CASSGKGRGGNTIYF. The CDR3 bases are TGTGCCAGCAGCGGAAAAGGACGGGGTGGAAACACCATATATTTT. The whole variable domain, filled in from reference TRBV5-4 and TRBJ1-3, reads ETGVTQSPTHLIKTRGQQVTLRCSSQSGHNTVSWYQQALGQGPQFIFQYYREEENGRGNFPPRFSGLQFPNYSSELNVNALELDDSALYLCASSGKGRGGNTIYFGEGSWLTVV.

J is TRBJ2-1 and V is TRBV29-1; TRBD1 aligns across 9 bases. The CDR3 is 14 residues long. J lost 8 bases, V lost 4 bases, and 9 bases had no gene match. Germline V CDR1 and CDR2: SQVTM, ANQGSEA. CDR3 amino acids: CSVVWWTGAYEQFF. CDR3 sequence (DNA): TGCAGCGTTGTTTGGTGGACAGGGGCCTATGAGCAGTTCTTC.

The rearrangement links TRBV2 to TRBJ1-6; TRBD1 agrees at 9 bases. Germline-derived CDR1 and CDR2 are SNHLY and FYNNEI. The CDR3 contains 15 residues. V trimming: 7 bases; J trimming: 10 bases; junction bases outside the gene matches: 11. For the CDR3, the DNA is TGTGCCAGCACGGGACAGGGACGTCCGGGGTCACCCCTCCACTTT. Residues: CASTGQGRPGSPLHF. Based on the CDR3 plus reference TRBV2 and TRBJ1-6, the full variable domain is EPEVTQTPSHQVTQMGQEVILRCVPISNHLYFYWYRQILGQKVEFLVSFYNNEISEKSEIFDDQFSVERPDGSNFTLKIRSTKLEDSAMYFCASTGQGRPGSPLHFGNGTRLTVT.

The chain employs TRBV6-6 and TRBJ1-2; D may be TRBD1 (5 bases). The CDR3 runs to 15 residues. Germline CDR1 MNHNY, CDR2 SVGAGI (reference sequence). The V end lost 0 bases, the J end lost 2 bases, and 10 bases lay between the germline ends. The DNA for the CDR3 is TGTGCCAGCAGTTACTCTGAGGGGCCCAACTATGGCTACACCTTC. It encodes CASSYSEGPNYGYTF.

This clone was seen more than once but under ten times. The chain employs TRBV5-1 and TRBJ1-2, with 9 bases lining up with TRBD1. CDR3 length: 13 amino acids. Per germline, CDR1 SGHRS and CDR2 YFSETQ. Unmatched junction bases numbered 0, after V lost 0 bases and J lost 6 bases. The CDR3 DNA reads TGCGCCAGCAGCTTGGGGACAGGGGATGGCTACACCTTC. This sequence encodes CASSLGTGDGYTF.

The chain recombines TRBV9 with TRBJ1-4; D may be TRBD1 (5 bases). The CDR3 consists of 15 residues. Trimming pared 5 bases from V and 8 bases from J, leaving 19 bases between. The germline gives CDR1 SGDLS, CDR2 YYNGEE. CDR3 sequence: CASSPFLGGGEKLFF. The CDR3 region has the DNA TGTGCCAGCAGTCCCTTCCTGGGGGGGGGAGAAAAACTGTTTTTT.

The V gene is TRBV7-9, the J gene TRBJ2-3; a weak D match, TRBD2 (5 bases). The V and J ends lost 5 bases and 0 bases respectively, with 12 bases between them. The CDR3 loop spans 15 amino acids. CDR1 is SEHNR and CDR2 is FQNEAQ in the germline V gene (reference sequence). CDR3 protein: CASSPIAYSTDTQYF. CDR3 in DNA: TGTGCCAGCAGCCCGATAGCGTATAGCACAGATACGCAGTATTTT.

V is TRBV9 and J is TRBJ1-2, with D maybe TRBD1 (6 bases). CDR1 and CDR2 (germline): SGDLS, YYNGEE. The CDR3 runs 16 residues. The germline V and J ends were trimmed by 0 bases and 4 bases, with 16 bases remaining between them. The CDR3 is CASSVAGGGVSYGYTF. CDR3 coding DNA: TGTGCCAGCAGCGTAGCGGGGGGCGGAGTGTCCTATGGCTACACCTTC.

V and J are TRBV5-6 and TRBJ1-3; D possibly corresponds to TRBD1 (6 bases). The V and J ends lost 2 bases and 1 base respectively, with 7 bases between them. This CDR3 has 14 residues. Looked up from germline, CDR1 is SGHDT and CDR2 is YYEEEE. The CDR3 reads CASSLTGSGNTIYF. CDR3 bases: TGTGCCAGCAGCTTAACAGGGTCTGGAAACACCATATATTTT.

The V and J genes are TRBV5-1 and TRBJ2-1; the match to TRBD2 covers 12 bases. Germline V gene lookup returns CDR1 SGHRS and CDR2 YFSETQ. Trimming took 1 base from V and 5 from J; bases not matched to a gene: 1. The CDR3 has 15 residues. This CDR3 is CASSLTSGGNNEQFF. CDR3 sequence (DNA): TGCGCCAGCAGCTTGACTAGCGGGGGGAACAATGAGCAGTTCTTC.

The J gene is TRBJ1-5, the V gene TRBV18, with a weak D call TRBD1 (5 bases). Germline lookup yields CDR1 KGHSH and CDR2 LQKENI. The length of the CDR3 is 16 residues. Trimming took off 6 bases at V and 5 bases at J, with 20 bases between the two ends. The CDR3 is CASSPRPGGPDQPQHF. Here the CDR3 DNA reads TGTGCCAGCTCCCCGCGGCCCGGGGGACCCGATCAGCCCCAGCATTTT.

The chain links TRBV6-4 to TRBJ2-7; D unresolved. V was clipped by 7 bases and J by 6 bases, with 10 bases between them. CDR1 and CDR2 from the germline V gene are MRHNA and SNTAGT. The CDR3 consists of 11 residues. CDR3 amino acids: CASKVGPEQYF. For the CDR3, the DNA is TGTGCCAGCAAGGTTGGGCCCGAGCAGTACTTC.

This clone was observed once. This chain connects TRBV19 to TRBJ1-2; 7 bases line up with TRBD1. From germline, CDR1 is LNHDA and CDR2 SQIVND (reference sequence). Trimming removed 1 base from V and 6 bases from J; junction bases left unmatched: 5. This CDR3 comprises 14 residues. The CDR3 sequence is CASSIVGTDHGYTF. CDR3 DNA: TGTGCCAGTAGTATAGTCGGGACAGACCATGGCTACACCTTC.

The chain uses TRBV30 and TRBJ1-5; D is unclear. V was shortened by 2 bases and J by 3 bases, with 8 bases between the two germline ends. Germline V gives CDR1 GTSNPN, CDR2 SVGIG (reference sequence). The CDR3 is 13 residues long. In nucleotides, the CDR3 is TGTGCCTGGAGTACACAGTACAATCAGCCCCAGCATTTT. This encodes CAWSTQYNQPQHF. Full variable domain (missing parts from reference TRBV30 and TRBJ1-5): SQTIHQWPATLVQPVGSPLSLECTVEGTSNPNLYWYRQAAGRGLQLLFYSVGIGQISSEVPQNLSASRPQDRQFILSSKKLLLSDSGFYLCAWSTQYNQPQHFGDGTRLSIL.

CDR3 sequence: CASSLKQYSYNSPLHF. CDR3 DNA sequence: TGCGCCAGCAGCTTGAAGCAATACTCCTATAATTCACCCCTCCACTTT. The chain joins TRBV5-1 to TRBJ1-6, with D hard to call. The CDR3 contains 16 residues. Germline V gene lookup returns CDR1 SGHRS and CDR2 YFSETQ. The ends were cut back, 1 base at V and 0 bases at J, with 8 bases in the middle.

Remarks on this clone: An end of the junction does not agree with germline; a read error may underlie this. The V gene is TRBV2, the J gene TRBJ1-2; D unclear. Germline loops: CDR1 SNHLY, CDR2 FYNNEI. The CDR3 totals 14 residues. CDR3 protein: CAGSEFVISYGYTF. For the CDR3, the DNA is TGTGCCGGCAGTGAATTTGTTATATCGTATGGCTACACCTTC. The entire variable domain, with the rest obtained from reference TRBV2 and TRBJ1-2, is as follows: EPEVTQTPSHQVTQMGQEVILRCVPISNHLYFYWYRQILGQKVEFLVSFYNNEISEKSEIFDDQFSVERPDGSNFTLKIRSTKLEDSAMYFCAGSEFVISYGYTFGSGTRLTVV.